Below, 22 T cell receptor beta chains from the same sample are listed, as sequenced in a study of T cell repertoires in cytomegalovirus infection. TCRdb recomputed calls from the reads with MiXCR, one row per CDR3 protein. The sample yields about 530,000 distinct CDR3 sequences, around 27% seen once. Sequenced: PBMCs. These TCRs come from a human donor in good health (CMV status not recorded). Some clones in this sample may be carry-over from other donors' samples.

This clonotype came up many times. The chain employs TRBV7-8 and TRBJ1-5; 7 nucleotides agree with TRBD1. The V segment lost 5 bases and the J segment 0 bases; nucleotides outside the gene matches: 4. The CDR3 loop spans 15 amino acids. The germline gives CDR1 SGHVS, CDR2 FQNEAQ. The CDR3 DNA is TGTGCCAGCAGCCCCGGGACAGCTAGCAATCAGCCCCAGCATTTT. This codes for CASSPGTASNQPQHF. The complete variable domain, with remaining parts taken from reference TRBV7-8 and TRBJ1-5, reads GAGVSQSPRYKVAKRGQDVALRCDPISGHVSLFWYQQALGQGPEFLTYFQNEAQLDKSGLPSDRFFAERPEGSVSTLKIQRTQQEDSAVYLCASSPGTASNQPQHFGDGTRLSIL.

The table lists this clonotype with a few counts. The chain carries TRBV6-5 and TRBJ2-3; 7 nucleotides agree with TRBD1. CDR3 size: 15 residues. Germline values: CDR1 MNHEY, CDR2 SVGAGI. Unmatched junction bases numbered 8, after V lost 2 bases and J lost 6 bases. CDR3 sequence: CASSYTSGQVDTQYF. The CDR3 region has the DNA TGTGCCAGCAGTTACACCTCTGGACAGGTTGATACGCAGTATTTT.

This clonotype was seen a few times. J is TRBJ2-3 and V is TRBV6-5; 8 nucleotides match TRBD2. Unmatched junction bases numbered 8, after V lost 0 bases and J lost 0 bases. The CDR3 runs to 18 residues. CDR1 is MNHEY and CDR2 is SVGAGI in the germline V gene. The CDR3 coding sequence is TGTGCCAGCAGTTACTCCTTGACTAGCGAGATCAGCACAGATACGCAGTATTTT. This encodes CASSYSLTSEISTDTQYF.

The rearrangement links TRBV5-1 to TRBJ2-1; 8 bases agree with TRBD2. The CDR3 runs to 16 residues. Germline loops: CDR1 SGHRS, CDR2 YFSETQ. Trimming removed 4 bases from V and 10 bases from J; junction bases left unmatched: 16. CDR3 DNA: TGCGCCAGCAGCCTCGAAGTCGCGGCGGGAGGTAGGGAGCAGTTCTTC. Protein product: CASSLEVAAGGREQFF.

The J gene is TRBJ1-5, the V gene TRBV6-5; TRBD1 aligns across 9 bases. CDR1 is MNHEY, CDR2 SVGAGI, per germline. This CDR3 spans 13 amino acids. After removal of 10 bases from V and 7 bases from J, the junction contained 8 bases not matched to a gene. The CDR3 nucleotides are TGTGCCACCAAACAGGGGGCTGGACAGCCCCAGCATTTT. Translated: CATKQGAGQPQHF.

This clonotype was seen a few times. V usage is TRBV6-2 or TRBV6-3 and J usage is TRBJ2-1; D may be TRBD2 (6 bases). The CDR3 totals 13 residues. The V gene lost 4 bases and the J gene lost 6 bases, with 10 bases spanning the gap. Per germline, CDR1 MNHEY and CDR2 SVGEGT. DNA for the CDR3: TGTGCCAGCAGTTTAACTAGCCCCAATGAGCAGTTCTTC. As protein: CASSLTSPNEQFF.

At least ten counts were recorded for this clonotype. This sequence joins TRBV7-2 and TRBJ1-1; no clear D gene. The CDR3 covers 12 residues. V dropped 3 bases and J dropped 7 bases, with 9 bases sitting between them. Germline-derived CDR1 and CDR2 are SGHTA and FQGNSA. This chain's CDR3 is CASSFPRDEAFF. The DNA for the CDR3 is TGTGCCAGCAGCTTCCCGAGGGATGAAGCTTTCTTT.

The gene calls are TRBV10-3 and TRBJ1-2; 7 bases are shared with TRBD1. This CDR3 spans 13 amino acids. CDR1 ENHRY and CDR2 SYGVKD come from the germline V gene. With V trimmed by 6 bases and J by 5 bases, 6 bases remained unmatched. The CDR3 loop is CAIRSGQLYGYTF. CDR3 in DNA: TGTGCCATCAGATCGGGACAGCTTTATGGCTACACCTTC.

V usage is TRBV5-1 and J usage is TRBJ1-6; D is possibly TRBD1 (6 bases). With 4 bases removed from V and 5 bases from J, the gap between germline ends came to 13 bases. The CDR3 consists of 15 residues. Germline assignment: CDR1 SGHRS and CDR2 YFSETQ. CDR3 DNA: TGCGCCAGCAGCCCAGTGGGGGCTGATAATTCACCCCTCCACTTT. Its translation is CASSPVGADNSPLHF. Complete variable domain (other parts from reference TRBV5-1 and TRBJ1-6): KAGVTQTPRYLIKTRGQQVTLSCSPISGHRSVSWYQQTPGQGLQFLFEYFSETQRNKGNFPGRFSGRQFSNSRSEMNVSTLELGDSALYLCASSPVGADNSPLHFGNGTRLTVT.

The DNA for the CDR3 is TGTGCCACCAGTCGCGGGGTGAACACCGGGGAGCTGTTTTTT. Translating gives CATSRGVNTGELFF. The V gene is TRBV24-1, the J gene TRBJ2-2; D is possibly TRBD2 (6 bases). CDR1 and CDR2 (germline): KGHDR, SFDVKD. CDR3 length equals 14 residues. V lost 6 bases to trimming and J lost 1 base, with 8 bases between them.

This clonotype is a singleton in its sample. The CDR3 here is CASSAGGRLHTEAFF. CDR3 bases: TGTGCCAGCAGTGCCGGGGGTAGGCTCCACACTGAAGCTTTCTTT. V gene TRBV25-1 combines with J gene TRBJ1-1, with D possibly TRBD1 on 5 matching bases. The CDR3 totals 15 residues. Per germline, CDR1 MGHDK and CDR2 SYGVNS. The germline V and J ends were trimmed by 4 bases and 3 bases, with 15 bases remaining between them.

This clonotype was seen only a few times. The rearrangement joins TRBV19 to TRBJ2-3; TRBD1 agrees at 8 bases. This CDR3 has 15 residues. Germline CDR1 reads LNHDA; CDR2 reads SQIVND (reference sequence). J gave up 6 bases and V 7 bases, and 12 bases lay outside the gene matches. The CDR3 sequence is CASTGGAGGKDTQYF. The CDR3 DNA reads TGTGCCAGTACCGGAGGGGCAGGGGGCAAGGATACGCAGTATTTT.

This clonotype was counted a few times. This rearrangement joins TRBV10-3 to TRBJ1-1, with TRBD1 as a possible D gene (5 bases). Germline V gene lookup returns CDR1 ENHRY and CDR2 SYGVKD. There are 15 residues in the CDR3. V lost 5 bases, J lost 4 bases, and 17 bases lay in between. CDR3 DNA: TGTGCCATCAGTTCTCCGGGACGAGGAGGCACTGAAGCTTTCTTT. As protein: CAISSPGRGGTEAFF.

This clonotype was observed a single time. The rearrangement links TRBV6-5 to TRBJ2-7; 11 bases align to TRBD2. The germline CDR1 and CDR2 sequences are MNHEY and SVGAGI. This CDR3 comprises 14 residues. After removal of 5 bases from V and 4 bases from J, the junction contained 4 bases not matched to a gene. The CDR3: CASSRLAGLYEQYF. CDR3 bases: TGTGCCAGCAGTAGACTAGCGGGGCTTTACGAGCAGTACTTC.

This chain joins TRBV19 and TRBJ2-5; D is unresolved. V lost 8 bases and J 0 bases, leaving 13 bases between the germline ends. The length of the CDR3 is 14 residues. From germline, CDR1 is LNHDA and CDR2 SQIVND (reference sequence). CDR3 loop: CASRSDVYQETQYF. As DNA, the CDR3 is TGTGCCAGTCGTTCGGACGTATACCAAGAGACCCAGTACTTC.

This sequence joins TRBV25-1 and TRBJ2-2; weak D call: TRBD2 (7 bases). V was cut by 3 bases and J by 4 bases, with 18 bases left in between. The CDR3 extends over 17 amino acids. In germline, CDR1 is MGHDK, CDR2 SYGVNS. The CDR3 sequence: CASSDSRGARSTGELFF. Written as DNA, the CDR3 is TGTGCCAGCAGTGATAGTCGGGGGGCCAGGAGCACCGGGGAGCTGTTTTTT.

CDR3 sequence: CASSPRGPEETQYF. CDR3 bases: TGTGCCAGCAGTCCACGGGGCCCGGAGGAGACCCAGTACTTC. The chain recombines TRBV27 with TRBJ2-5; D possibly uses TRBD1 or TRBD2 (5 bases each). V gave up 5 bases and J gave up 5 bases, with 15 bases separating them. Germline V gene lookup returns CDR1 MNHEY and CDR2 SMNVEV (reference sequence). The CDR3 extends over 14 amino acids.

This clonotype has only a few counts. The rearrangement links TRBV6-5 to TRBJ2-1; 7 bases agree with TRBD1. The CDR3 loop spans 16 amino acids. Germline-derived CDR1 and CDR2 are MNHEY and SVGAGI. The trim removed 4 bases at V and 0 bases at J, leaving 6 bases unmatched. This chain's CDR3 is CASSSGTALSYNEQFF. CDR3 DNA sequence: TGTGCCAGCAGTTCCGGGACAGCCCTCTCCTACAATGAGCAGTTCTTC.

This clonotype was seen at least ten times. The chain uses TRBV7-8 and TRBJ2-3; possible D gene TRBD2, 5 bases. Germline loops: CDR1 SGHVS, CDR2 FQNEAQ. The CDR3 consists of 15 residues. Trimming shortened V by 11 bases and J by 2 bases, and 20 bases separated the two germline ends. The CDR3, as DNA: TGTGCCGGGCGACGGAGCGGATCACCCACAGATACGCAGTATTTT. It translates to CAGRRSGSPTDTQYF.

The rearrangement links TRBV5-5 to TRBJ2-7; D remains ambiguous. CDR3 length: 15 residues. The V gene lost 1 base and the J gene lost 0 bases, with 11 bases spanning the gap. In germline, CDR1 is SGHKS, CDR2 YYEKEE (reference sequence). The CDR3 nucleotides are TGTGCCAGCAGCTTGTTTCCTTTGAGCTCCTACGAGCAGTACTTC. This gives the protein CASSLFPLSSYEQYF.

The V and J genes are TRBV12-3 or TRBV12-4 and TRBJ2-2, with a tentative D call TRBD1 (6 bases). V was clipped by 7 bases and J by 0 bases, with 15 bases between them. The CDR3 sequence is 16 residues long. The CDR3 loop reads CASTLTGTSNTGELFF. The CDR3 DNA sequence: TGTGCCAGCACCCTTACCGGGACATCGAACACCGGGGAGCTGTTTTTT.

This chain joins TRBV2 and TRBJ2-1; 8 positions agree with TRBD2. J was trimmed by 8 bases and V by 6 bases; bases with no gene match: 12. The length of the CDR3 is 15 residues. Germline loops: CDR1 SNHLY, CDR2 FYNNEI. CDR3: CASSATSGRGDEQFF. The CDR3 DNA reads TGTGCCAGCAGCGCTACTAGCGGCCGAGGCGATGAGCAGTTCTTC.